This note documents a single TCR beta chain sequence. The sample comes from a study of control samples from healthy donors and cancer patients. The assay was immunoSEQ multiplex PCR, and TCRdb's table has in-frame clones only and misses some. The sample contains 75,000 to 95,000 clones, roughly 84% of which appear only once. The receptor was derived from a woman in her 50s in good health. The sequencing input was blood.

The CDR3 protein is CAISESMVTGGSPLHF. DNA for the CDR3: TGTGCCATCAGTGAGTCGATGGTGACAGGGGGTTCACCCCTCCACTTT. The chain is built from TRBV10-3 and TRBJ1-6, with 9 bases lining up with TRBD1. The J segment lost 9 bases and the V segment lost 0 bases, leaving 6 bases of the junction unmatched. The CDR3 totals 16 residues. In germline, CDR1 is ENHRY, CDR2 SYGVKD.